A single sample gave rise to the 14 T cell receptor beta chains below, sequenced in a study of regulatory T cells in long-lasting Graves disease. Construction of TCR beta libraries relied on iRepertoire HTBI primers and on Arm-PCR targeting CDR3 regions. Each CDR3 protein gets one entry after TCRdb re-called the multiplex PCR reads with MiXCR. The sample records under 500,000 distinct CDR3 sequences, about 17% being singletons. Time point indicated: newly diagnosed GD, antithyroid drugs for less than 3 months. PBMCs were the source of the RNA used for TCR sequencing. This sample also belongs to another study, concerning T cells in Graves' hyperthyroidism and ophthalmopathy.

The sample here was peripheral blood mononuclear cells (PBMCs), taken at new diagnosis, from a patient treated with antithyroid drugs. The receptors originated from a woman under 40 with Graves disease.

This clonotype was recorded many times. This chain connects TRBV7-9 to TRBJ2-1, with no clear D. Germline CDR1 reads SEHNR; CDR2 reads FQNEAQ (reference sequence). This CDR3 is 13 amino acids long. The germline V and J ends were trimmed by 4 bases and 10 bases, with 14 bases remaining between them. Here the CDR3 DNA reads TGTGCCAGCAGCTCTGCTCTCAAAAACGAGCAGTTCTTC. It encodes CASSSALKNEQFF.

The table lists this clonotype with many counts. The chain combines TRBV7-9 with TRBJ2-1, with TRBD1 as a possible D gene (6 bases). Trimming pared 4 bases from V and 8 bases from J, leaving 24 bases between. In germline, CDR1 is SEHNR, CDR2 FQNEAQ (reference sequence). There are 17 residues in the CDR3. CDR3: CASSSPRGAEVRDEQFF. The CDR3 DNA sequence: TGTGCCAGCAGCTCCCCCAGGGGAGCGGAGGTCCGGGATGAGCAGTTCTTC. Full variable domain (rest looked up from reference TRBV7-9 and TRBJ2-1): DTGVSQNPRHKITKRGQNVTFRCDPISEHNRLYWYRQTLGQGPEFLTYFQNEAQLEKSRLLSDRFSAERPKGSFSTLEIQRTEQGDSAMYLCASSSPRGAEVRDEQFFGPGTRLTVL.

This clonotype was recorded at least ten times. The V and J genes are TRBV11-1 and TRBJ2-1; 9 bases are shared with TRBD2. The germline V gene has CDR1 SGHAT and CDR2 FQDESV (reference sequence). The trim removed 2 bases at V and 6 bases at J, leaving 8 bases unmatched. The CDR3 has 16 residues. CDR3: CASSLSAGGPVNEQFF. The CDR3 nucleotides are TGTGCCAGCAGCTTATCGGCGGGAGGGCCGGTCAATGAGCAGTTCTTC. Together with reference TRBV11-1 and TRBJ2-1, the CDR3 gives the full variable domain: EAEVAQSPRYKITEKSQAVAFWCDPISGHATLYWYRQILGQGPELLVQFQDESVVDDSQLPKDRFSAERLKGVDSTLKIQPAELGDSAMYLCASSLSAGGPVNEQFFGPGTRLTVL.

This clonotype was recorded at least ten times. V and J are TRBV7-2 and TRBJ2-5, with D unresolved. Germline CDR1 SGHTA, CDR2 FQGNSA. V was trimmed by 4 bases and J by 1 base, leaving 7 bases between them. CDR3 size: 13 residues. The CDR3 bases are TGTGCCAGCAGCTGGGAAATCCAAGAGACCCAGTACTTC. This gives the protein CASSWEIQETQYF.

This clonotype was found many times. The chain links TRBV12-3 or TRBV12-4 to TRBJ2-1, with 7 bases lining up with TRBD1. The ends lost 5 bases at V and 0 bases at J; junction bases unmatched: 10. This CDR3 has 17 amino acids. CDR3 residues: CASSTSTGTISYNEQFF. Here the CDR3 DNA reads TGTGCCAGCAGTACCTCGACAGGGACGATCTCCTACAATGAGCAGTTCTTC.

This clonotype was detected a few times. The gene calls are TRBV5-8 and TRBJ2-1, with TRBD2 identical over 7 bases. The CDR3 runs to 14 residues. Looked up from germline, CDR1 is SGHTS and CDR2 is YDEGEE. Trimming took 2 bases from V and 9 from J; bases not matched to a gene: 8. This CDR3 is CASSFTGRAGEQFF. The CDR3 DNA sequence: TGTGCCAGCAGCTTCACTGGGAGGGCGGGTGAGCAGTTCTTC.

This clonotype occurred many times. The chain uses TRBV12-3 or TRBV12-4 and TRBJ1-2, with D perhaps matching TRBD1 (5 bases). V was shortened by 5 bases and J by 4 bases, with 14 bases between the two germline ends. There are 14 residues in the CDR3. The CDR3 protein is CASSAPGRSYGYTF. CDR3 sequence (DNA): TGTGCCAGCAGTGCACCGGGACGATCCTATGGCTACACCTTC.

This chain joins TRBV6-1 and TRBJ2-1; D is possibly TRBD1 (6 bases). Germline CDR1 MNHNS, CDR2 SASEGT. The CDR3 extends over 14 amino acids. V lost 7 bases, J lost 2 bases, and 12 bases lay in between. The DNA for the CDR3 is TGTGCCAGCAATGTGGACAGAGCCTACAATGAGCAGTTCTTC. The encoded protein is CASNVDRAYNEQFF.

This clonotype appeared many times. V usage is TRBV6-1 and J usage is TRBJ1-2; the D gene is possibly TRBD1 (6 bases). The CDR3 has 12 residues. The germline gives CDR1 MNHNS, CDR2 SASEGT. Trimming stripped 7 bases from V and 5 bases from J, with 11 bases between. The CDR3 DNA follows: TGTGCCAGCATACAGGGAAGTTATGGCTACACCTTC. Its protein product is CASIQGSYGYTF.

Of note for this clonotype: A single base separates this from a much larger clone, so it may be a read error. The J gene is TRBJ2-1, the V gene TRBV29-1; TRBD2 aligns across 10 bases. The CDR3 consists of 14 residues. Germline trimming cut 7 bases from V and 1 base from J; bases unmatched to any gene: 4. Germline V CDR1 and CDR2: SQVTM, ANQGSEA. DNA for the CDR3: TGCAGCGAGATAGCGGGAGGATCCTACAATGAGCAGTTCTTC. As protein: CSEIAGGSYNEQFF.

This clonotype showed up just a few times. The CDR3 nucleotides read TGTGCCAGCAGCCCCATTGGGGCAGGGTCGTTATTGTACCAAGAGACCCAGTACTTC. Translating gives CASSPIGAGSLLYQETQYF. V gene TRBV7-6 combines with J gene TRBJ2-5; possible D gene TRBD1, 5 bases. Germline assignment: CDR1 SGHVS and CDR2 FNYEAQ. Trimming removed 5 bases at V and 0 bases at J, with 25 bases between. The CDR3 has 19 residues.

At least ten counts were recorded for this clonotype. The CDR3, as DNA: TGTGCCATCAGTGAGGAGAATAGGGGACTAGCGGGAGATGAGCAGTTCTTC. This sequence encodes CAISEENRGLAGDEQFF. The V and J genes are TRBV10-3 and TRBJ2-1; 14 bases map to TRBD2. Germline-derived CDR1 and CDR2 are ENHRY and SYGVKD. CDR3 size: 17 residues. V was pared by 2 bases and J by 8 bases, with 8 bases of the junction left unmatched.

The table lists this clonotype with a few counts. This chain joins TRBV5-1 and TRBJ2-1, with 12 bases that match TRBD1. Trimming at V came to 0 bases and at J to 9 bases, leaving 7 bases not matched to a gene. Germline values: CDR1 SGHRS, CDR2 YFSETQ. The CDR3 covers 16 residues. The CDR3 region has the DNA TGCGCCAGCAGCTTGGAGTGGGACAGGGGGCGGACTGAGCAGTTCTTC. Encoded protein: CASSLEWDRGRTEQFF.

The chain is built from TRBV5-1 and TRBJ2-1; 12 positions match TRBD1. The DNA end is a closer match to TRBJ2-5, so the J assignment may be wrong. This CDR3 is 16 amino acids long. Per the germline V gene, CDR1 is SGHRS and CDR2 is YFSETQ. CDR3 nucleotides: TGCGCCAGCAGCTTTGCCGGGACAGGGGGCCTGGAGACCCAGTACTTC. Its translation: CASSFAGTGGLETQYF.